This TCR beta chain comes out of a study of molecular identifiers for immune sequencing clone quantification. This CDR3 has 15 amino acids. Germline V CDR1 and CDR2: MGHRA, YSYEKL. The V gene end was trimmed by 0 bases and the J gene end by 8 bases; junction bases not matched to a gene: 7. Each CDR3 protein is one row after TCRdb ran MiXCR on the PCR reads. This sample has hundreds of thousands of distinct CDR3 sequences, with roughly 23% found just once. About this clonotype: Antigen specificity is unknown. A read error may explain this, as a much larger clone is one base away.

Notes on the study in general: Amid some 900,000 naive cells, spiked Jurkat TCR RNA from one cell was reportedly still detectable. Naive cells had under 1% of molecules in clones above 20 RNA copies, effectors over 99%.

Based on a CD8+CD4-CCR7+CD45RA+ profile, naive CD8 T cells were sorted. This sequence was found in a human donor in good health. Some libraries in this study had Jurkat cell RNA spiked in. Sample: naive CD8+ T cells from blood, with Jurkat cell RNA spiked in. Subset specified: FACS-sorted CD8+CD4-CCR7+CD45RA+ naive T cells. The chain couples TRBV4-1 to TRBJ1-2; 9 nucleotides line up with TRBD1. The CDR3 is CASSQDLGTGLGYTF. For the CDR3, the DNA is TGCGCCAGCAGCCAAGATTTAGGGACAGGGCTCGGCTACACCTTC.